This entry concerns a single TCR beta chain. Its specificity is not known. The sample originates from a study of T cells after yellow fever vaccination. Study-level results: Peaking on day 5 versus 15, the secondary response was faster but weaker. Although most clonotypes did not, a small share appeared in both CD4 and CD8 compartments. The study re-detected most primary-vaccination clones after the booster (approximately 97% CD4, roughly 85% CD8).

Via MiXCR, TCRdb re-called the 5' RACE reads, giving one row per CDR3 protein. The table lists some 320,000 distinct CDR3 sequences, about 4% of them singletons, with around 23% in the top ten. Germline CDR1 reads SGHAT; CDR2 reads FQNNGV. The CDR3 is 11 amino acids. V lost 3 bases to trimming and J lost 10 bases, with 8 bases between them. The TCR sequence derives from a man younger than 35 who received the YFV17D yellow fever vaccine. The specimen was PBMCs, collected 5 days after the yellow fever booster vaccination. This rearrangement joins TRBV11-2 to TRBJ2-3; unclear D gene. The CDR3 protein is CASSFHGSQYF. The CDR3 coding sequence is TGTGCCAGCAGCTTTCACGGATCGCAGTATTTT. Filled out from reference TRBV11-2 and TRBJ2-3, the complete variable domain reads EAGVAQSPRYKIIEKRQSVAFWCNPISGHATLYWYQQILGQGPKLLIQFQNNGVVDDSQLPKDRFSAERLKGVDSTLKIQPAKLEDSAVYLCASSFHGSQYFGPGTRLTVL.